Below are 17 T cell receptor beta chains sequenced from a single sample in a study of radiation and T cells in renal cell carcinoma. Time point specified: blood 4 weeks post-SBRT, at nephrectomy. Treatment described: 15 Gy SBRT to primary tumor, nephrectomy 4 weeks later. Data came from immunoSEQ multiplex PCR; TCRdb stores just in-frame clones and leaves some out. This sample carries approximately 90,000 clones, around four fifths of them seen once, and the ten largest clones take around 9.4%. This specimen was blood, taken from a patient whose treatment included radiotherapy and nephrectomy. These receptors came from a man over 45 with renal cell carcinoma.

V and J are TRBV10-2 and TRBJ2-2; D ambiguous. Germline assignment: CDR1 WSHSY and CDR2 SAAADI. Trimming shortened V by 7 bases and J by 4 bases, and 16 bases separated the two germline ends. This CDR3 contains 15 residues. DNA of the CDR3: TGCGCCAGCACCATCGCCCAACTCGGCACCGGGGAGCTGTTTTTT. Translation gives CASTIAQLGTGELFF.

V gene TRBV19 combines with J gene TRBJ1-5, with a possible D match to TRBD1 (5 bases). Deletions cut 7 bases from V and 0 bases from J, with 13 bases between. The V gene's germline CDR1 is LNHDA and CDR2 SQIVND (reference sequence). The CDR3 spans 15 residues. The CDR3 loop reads CASKPGGDSNQPQHF. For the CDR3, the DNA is TGTGCCAGTAAACCAGGAGGGGATAGCAATCAGCCCCAGCATTTT.

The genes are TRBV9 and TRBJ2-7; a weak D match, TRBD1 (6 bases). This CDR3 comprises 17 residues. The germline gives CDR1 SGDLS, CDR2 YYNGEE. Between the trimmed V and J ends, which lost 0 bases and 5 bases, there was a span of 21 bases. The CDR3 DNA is TGTGCCAGCAGCGTAGCTTTCATCCAGGCAGGGGACCACGAGCAGTACTTC. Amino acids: CASSVAFIQAGDHEQYF. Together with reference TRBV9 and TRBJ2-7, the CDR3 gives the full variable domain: DSGVTQTPKHLITATGQRVTLRCSPRSGDLSVYWYQQSLDQGLQFLIQYYNGEERAKGNILERFSAQQFPDLHSELNLSSLELGDSALYFCASSVAFIQAGDHEQYFGPGTRLTVT.

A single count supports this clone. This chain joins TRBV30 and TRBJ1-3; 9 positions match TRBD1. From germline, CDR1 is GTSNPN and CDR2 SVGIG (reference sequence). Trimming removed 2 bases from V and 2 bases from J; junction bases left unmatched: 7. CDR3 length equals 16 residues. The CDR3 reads CAWSTGDRAPGNTIYF. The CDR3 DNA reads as TGTGCCTGGAGTACAGGGGACAGGGCCCCTGGAAACACCATATATTTT.

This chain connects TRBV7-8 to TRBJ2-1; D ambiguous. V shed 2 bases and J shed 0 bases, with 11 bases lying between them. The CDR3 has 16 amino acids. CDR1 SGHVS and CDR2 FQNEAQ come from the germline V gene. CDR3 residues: CASSLSSGFSYNEQFF. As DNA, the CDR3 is TGTGCCAGCAGCTTATCGTCCGGATTCTCCTACAATGAGCAGTTCTTC.

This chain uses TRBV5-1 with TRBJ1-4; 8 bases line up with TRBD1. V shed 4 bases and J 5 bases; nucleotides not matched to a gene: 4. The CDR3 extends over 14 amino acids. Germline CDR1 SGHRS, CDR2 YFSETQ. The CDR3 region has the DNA TGCGCCAGCAGCCGGGACAGGCAAAATGAAAAACTGTTTTTT. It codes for CASSRDRQNEKLFF.

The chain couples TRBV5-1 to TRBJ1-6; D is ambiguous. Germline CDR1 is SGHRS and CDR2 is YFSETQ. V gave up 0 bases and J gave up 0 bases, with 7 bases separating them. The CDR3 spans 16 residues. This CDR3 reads CASSLAGSSYNSPLHF. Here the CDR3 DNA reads TGCGCCAGCAGCTTGGCCGGCAGCTCCTATAATTCACCCCTCCACTTT. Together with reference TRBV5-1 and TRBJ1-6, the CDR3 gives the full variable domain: KAGVTQTPRYLIKTRGQQVTLSCSPISGHRSVSWYQQTPGQGLQFLFEYFSETQRNKGNFPGRFSGRQFSNSRSEMNVSTLELGDSALYLCASSLAGSSYNSPLHFGNGTRLTVT.

CDR3 bases: TGCGCCAGCAGCTTGCAGGGAGGAACCGGTGGCTACACCTTC. Its translation is CASSLQGGTGGYTF. The gene calls are TRBV5-1 and TRBJ1-2, with D possibly matching TRBD1 (5 bases). The V gene's germline CDR1 is SGHRS and CDR2 YFSETQ. The ends were cut back, 1 base at V and 7 bases at J, with 14 bases in the middle. The CDR3 extends over 14 amino acids.

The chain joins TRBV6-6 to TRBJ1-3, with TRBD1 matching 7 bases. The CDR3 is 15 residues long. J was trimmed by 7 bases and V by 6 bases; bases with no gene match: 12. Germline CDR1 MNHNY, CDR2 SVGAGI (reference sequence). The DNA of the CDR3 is TGTGCCAGCAGGGCCCCGGGACAGCCAGGGAACACCATATATTTT. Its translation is CASRAPGQPGNTIYF.

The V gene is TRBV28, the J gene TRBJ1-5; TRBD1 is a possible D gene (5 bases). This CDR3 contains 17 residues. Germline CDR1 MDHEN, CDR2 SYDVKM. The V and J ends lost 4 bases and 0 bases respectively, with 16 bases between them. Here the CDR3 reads CASSSTGTWDSNQPQHF. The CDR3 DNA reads TGTGCCAGCAGTTCTACCGGGACGTGGGATAGCAATCAGCCCCAGCATTTT.

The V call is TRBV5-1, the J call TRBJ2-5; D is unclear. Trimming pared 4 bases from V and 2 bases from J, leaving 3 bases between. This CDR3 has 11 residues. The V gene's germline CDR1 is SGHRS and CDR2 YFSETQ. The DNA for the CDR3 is TGCGCCAGCAGCCAACAAGAGACCCAGTACTTC. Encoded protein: CASSQQETQYF. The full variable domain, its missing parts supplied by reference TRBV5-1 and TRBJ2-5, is KAGVTQTPRYLIKTRGQQVTLSCSPISGHRSVSWYQQTPGQGLQFLFEYFSETQRNKGNFPGRFSGRQFSNSRSEMNVSTLELGDSALYLCASSQQETQYFGPGTRLLVL.

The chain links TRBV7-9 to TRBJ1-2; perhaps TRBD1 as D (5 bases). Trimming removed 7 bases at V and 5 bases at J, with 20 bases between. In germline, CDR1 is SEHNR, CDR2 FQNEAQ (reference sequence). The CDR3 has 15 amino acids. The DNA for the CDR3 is TGTGCCAGCAACCCCGGGGGTGGCAGGCTATATGGCTACACCTTC. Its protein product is CASNPGGGRLYGYTF. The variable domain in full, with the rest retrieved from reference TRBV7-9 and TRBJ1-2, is DTGVSQNPRHKITKRGQNVTFRCDPISEHNRLYWYRQTLGQGPEFLTYFQNEAQLEKSRLLSDRFSAERPKGSFSTLEIQRTEQGDSAMYLCASNPGGGRLYGYTFGSGTRLTVV.

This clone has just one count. The chain's CDR3 is CASSLGDRYYGYTF. For the CDR3, the DNA is TGCGCCAGCAGCTTGGGGGACAGATACTATGGCTACACCTTC. The chain couples TRBV5-1 to TRBJ1-2, with 7 bases lining up with TRBD1. Losses at the gene ends were 0 bases for V and 3 bases for J; bases not matched to a gene: 2. The CDR3 length is 14 residues. Germline loops: CDR1 SGHRS, CDR2 YFSETQ.

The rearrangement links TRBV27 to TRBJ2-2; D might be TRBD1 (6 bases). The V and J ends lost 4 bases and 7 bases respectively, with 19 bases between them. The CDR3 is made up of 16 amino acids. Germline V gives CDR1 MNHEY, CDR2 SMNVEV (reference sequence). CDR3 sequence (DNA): TGTGCCAGCAGTTCTGAGTCGGGCCAGGGGAACGGGGAGCTGTTTTTT. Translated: CASSSESGQGNGELFF.

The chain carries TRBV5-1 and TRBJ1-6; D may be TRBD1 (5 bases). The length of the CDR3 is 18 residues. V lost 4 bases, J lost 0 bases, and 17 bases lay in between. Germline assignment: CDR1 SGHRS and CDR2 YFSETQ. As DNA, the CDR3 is TGCGCCAGCAGCGATGGGCAGGGAGGAAGCTCCTATAATTCACCCCTCCACTTT. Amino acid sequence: CASSDGQGGSSYNSPLHF.

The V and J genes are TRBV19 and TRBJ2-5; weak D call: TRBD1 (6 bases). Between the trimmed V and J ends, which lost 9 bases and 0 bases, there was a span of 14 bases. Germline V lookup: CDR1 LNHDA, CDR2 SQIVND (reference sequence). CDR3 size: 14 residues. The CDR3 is CASQQGMYQETQYF. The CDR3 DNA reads TGTGCCAGCCAGCAGGGGATGTACCAAGAGACCCAGTACTTC.

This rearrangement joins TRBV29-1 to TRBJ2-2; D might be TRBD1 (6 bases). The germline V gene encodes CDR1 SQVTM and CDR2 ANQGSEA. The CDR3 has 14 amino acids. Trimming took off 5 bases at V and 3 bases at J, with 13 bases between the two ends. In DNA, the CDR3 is TGCAGCGTTTCAACAGGGTTGGACACCGGGGAGCTGTTTTTT. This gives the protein CSVSTGLDTGELFF.